A single sample is the source of the 25 T cell receptor beta chains below, sequenced in a study of blood T cell repertoires in COVID-19. Profiling relied on immunoSEQ multiplex PCR, and the TCRdb table lists in-frame clones only, not all of them. This sample has approximately 170,000 clones, with less than 85% found just once. The sequenced sample was peripheral blood. The origin of the receptors is a woman between 50 and 59 years old with acute or convalescent COVID-19.

The chain joins TRBV4-1 to TRBJ2-5; a possible D gene is TRBD2 (5 bases). Germline CDR1 and CDR2: MGHRA and YSYEKL. Trimming shortened V by 0 bases and J by 5 bases, and 10 bases separated the two germline ends. The CDR3 runs to 14 residues. The CDR3 bases are TGCGCCAGCAGCCAAGATGGAGGCAGTGAGACCCAGTACTTC. Translation gives CASSQDGGSETQYF.

The sample holds one count of this clone. This sequence joins TRBV28 and TRBJ2-7; 8 bases agree with TRBD2. CDR1 is MDHEN, CDR2 SYDVKM, per germline. The CDR3 totals 15 residues. With V trimmed by 5 bases and J by 0 bases, 6 bases remained unmatched. The CDR3 DNA reads TGTGCCAGCAGTCCCCGGGGGGGGAGCTCCTACGAGCAGTACTTC. This gives the protein CASSPRGGSSYEQYF.

V gene TRBV10-3 combines with J gene TRBJ2-3, with TRBD1 matching 9 bases. The CDR3 sequence is 15 residues long. Germline-derived CDR1 and CDR2 are ENHRY and SYGVKD. J was trimmed by 4 bases and V by 8 bases; bases with no gene match: 10. The CDR3 DNA sequence: TGTGCCATCCGGATCGGCACAGGGGGCGCAGATACGCAGTATTTT. This translates into CAIRIGTGGADTQYF.

The V call is TRBV11-2, the J call TRBJ2-3, with D possibly being TRBD1 (6 bases). This CDR3 is built from 13 residues. The germline gives CDR1 SGHAT, CDR2 FQNNGV. The V gene lost 5 bases and the J gene lost 3 bases, with 9 bases spanning the gap. The CDR3 loop reads CASSRQGTDTQYF. The DNA for the CDR3 is TGTGCCAGCAGCCGTCAGGGGACAGATACGCAGTATTTT.

This chain links TRBV18 with TRBJ1-4; D may be TRBD1 (5 bases). The CDR3 consists of 16 residues. V gave up 4 bases and J gave up 0 bases, with 12 bases separating them. Germline CDR1 and CDR2: KGHSH and LQKENI. This chain's CDR3 is CASSLTGAATNEKLFF. The CDR3, as DNA: TGTGCCAGCTCACTCACAGGAGCTGCAACTAATGAAAAACTGTTTTTT.

The table lists this clone with a count of one. The V and J genes are TRBV5-1 and TRBJ2-2, with D hard to call. The CDR3 covers 15 residues. V shed 0 bases and J shed 5 bases, with 11 bases lying between them. The germline CDR1 and CDR2 sequences are SGHRS and YFSETQ. In DNA, the CDR3 is TGCGCCAGCAGCTTGGTCGCAGGCCGAACCGGGGAGCTGTTTTTT. Translation: CASSLVAGRTGELFF.

This sequence joins TRBV5-1 and TRBJ2-5, with D perhaps matching TRBD2 (6 bases). Germline values: CDR1 SGHRS, CDR2 YFSETQ. The length of the CDR3 is 12 residues. With 3 bases removed from V and 7 bases from J, the gap between germline ends came to 10 bases. The CDR3 DNA is TGCGCCAGCAGCTCATTACTAGCGACCCAGTACTTC. Its protein product is CASSSLLATQYF.

The chain is built from TRBV28 and TRBJ1-1, with 7 bases lining up with TRBD1. CDR3 length: 15 residues. Germline lookup yields CDR1 MDHEN and CDR2 SYDVKM. Germline trimming cut 3 bases from V and 4 bases from J; bases unmatched to any gene: 8. The CDR3 coding sequence is TGTGCCAGCAGTTTGCAAGGGGGCTGGGGCACTGAAGCTTTCTTT. Translating it yields CASSLQGGWGTEAFF.

J is TRBJ1-3 and V is TRBV5-1; D perhaps matches TRBD1 (5 bases). This CDR3 is built from 14 residues. V was trimmed by 5 bases and J by 4 bases, leaving 13 bases between them. From germline, CDR1 is SGHRS and CDR2 YFSETQ. CDR3 sequence reads: CASRPLGLGNTIYF. The DNA of the CDR3 is TGCGCCAGCAGGCCCCTGGGGCTGGGAAACACCATATATTTT.

For this clone: A read error may account for a junction end that differs from germline. The gene calls are TRBV9 and TRBJ2-2; 8 bases map to TRBD2. CDR3 length: 14 amino acids. The germline gives CDR1 SGDLS, CDR2 YYNGEE. The CDR3 loop is CARRAGGVAGELFF. The CDR3 DNA sequence: TGTGCCCGCAGGGCGGGGGGCGTGGCCGGGGAGCTGTTTTTT.

The V call is TRBV3-1 (or the pseudogene TRBV3-2), the J call TRBJ1-5; D gene ambiguous. Trimming removed 2 bases at V and 4 bases at J, with 15 bases between. There are 16 residues in the CDR3. Germline assignment: CDR1 LGHDT and CDR2 YNNKEL (reference sequence). CDR3 nucleotides: TGTGCCAGCAGCCAAAGAGGGAACGGTGGGAATCAGCCCCAGCATTTT. Protein product: CASSQRGNGGNQPQHF.

The chain employs TRBV20-1 and TRBJ2-2; D unresolved. CDR3 size: 11 residues. Germline V CDR1 and CDR2: DFQATT, SNEGSKA (reference sequence). V shed 6 bases and J shed 7 bases, with 9 bases lying between them. The CDR3 nucleotides are TGCAGTGCCACAGTGAGCGGGGAGCTGTTTTTT. Encoded protein: CSATVSGELFF.

CDR3 nucleotides: TGTGCCAGCATCCGGGATTCTGGGGCCAACGTCCTGACTTTC. Amino acids: CASIRDSGANVLTF. The chain uses TRBV6-5 and TRBJ2-6; tentative D call: TRBD2 (5 bases). Trimming pared 7 bases from V and 1 base from J, leaving 8 bases between. The germline V gene encodes CDR1 MNHEY and CDR2 SVGAGI. CDR3 length: 14 residues.

The V call is TRBV7-2, the J call TRBJ1-2; the D gene is possibly TRBD1 (6 bases). Trimming stripped 0 bases from V and 6 bases from J, with 14 bases between. Germline assignment: CDR1 SGHTA and CDR2 FQGNSA. The CDR3 has 15 residues. DNA for the CDR3: TGTGCCAGCAGCTTAGCCACCAGGGGTTTCGATGGCTACACCTTC. As protein: CASSLATRGFDGYTF.

This chain uses TRBV7-9 with TRBJ2-1; D not certain. CDR1 is SEHNR, CDR2 FQNEAQ, per germline (reference sequence). The CDR3 loop spans 13 amino acids. Deletions cut 5 bases from V and 5 bases from J, with 10 bases between. CDR3 in amino acids: CASSLSGNNEQFF. For the CDR3, the DNA is TGTGCCAGCAGCCTGTCAGGAAACAATGAGCAGTTCTTC.

J is TRBJ2-7 and V is TRBV7-9; TRBD1 matches 9 bases. The CDR3 is made up of 14 amino acids. Germline CDR1 SEHNR, CDR2 FQNEAQ (reference sequence). V trimming: 5 bases; J trimming: 5 bases; junction bases outside the gene matches: 7. The CDR3 bases are TGTGCCAGCAGCCATCTACAGGGGGCTCACGAGCAGTACTTC. It encodes CASSHLQGAHEQYF.

This chain uses TRBV3-1 (or the pseudogene TRBV3-2) with TRBJ1-4; D might be TRBD1 (5 bases). Germline V gene data show CDR1 as LGHDT and CDR2 as YNNKEL (reference sequence). Trimming stripped 4 bases from V and 4 bases from J, with 13 bases between. The CDR3 loop spans 15 amino acids. Written as DNA, the CDR3 is TGTGCCAGCAGCCCCCGACAGAGCCGTAATGAAAAACTGTTTTTT. It yields the protein CASSPRQSRNEKLFF.

The V gene is TRBV19, the J gene TRBJ2-3; 7 positions match TRBD1. In germline, CDR1 is LNHDA, CDR2 SQIVND (reference sequence). J lost 3 bases, V lost 2 bases, and 14 bases had no gene match. This CDR3 comprises 18 residues. The CDR3 DNA reads TGTGCCAGTAGTATAAGCGGAGATGGGCAGGGGGTGACAGATACGCAGTATTTT. Protein: CASSISGDGQGVTDTQYF.

CDR3 loop: CASSLEGLRGVGTGELFF. CDR3 DNA sequence: TGTGCCAGCAGCTTAGAGGGGCTACGGGGGGTTGGCACCGGGGAGCTGTTTTTT. This sequence joins TRBV5-5 and TRBJ2-2, with 7 bases fitting TRBD2. Germline V CDR1 and CDR2: SGHKS, YYEKEE (reference sequence). V was pared by 2 bases and J by 4 bases, with 14 bases of the junction left unmatched. The CDR3 is made up of 18 amino acids.

The chain joins TRBV29-1 to TRBJ1-1, with 8 bases identical to TRBD1. V lost 6 bases to trimming and J lost 8 bases; unmatched junction nucleotides: 2. There are 10 residues in the CDR3. The V gene's germline CDR1 is SQVTM and CDR2 ANQGSEA. This chain's CDR3 is CSVGDREAFF. The CDR3 DNA is TGCAGCGTGGGGGACAGGGAAGCTTTCTTT.

The genes are TRBV19 and TRBJ2-5; 7 bases align to TRBD1. The CDR3 runs 16 residues. V lost 4 bases to trimming and J lost 5 bases; unmatched junction nucleotides: 13. CDR1 is LNHDA and CDR2 is SQIVND in the germline V gene (reference sequence). CDR3 coding DNA: TGTGCCAGTAGTACCACGACAGGGATTAGTACGGAGACCCAGTACTTC. Translated: CASSTTTGISTETQYF.

This clone was picked up one time. The rearrangement uses TRBV18 and TRBJ2-3, with 12 bases matching TRBD2. CDR1 KGHSH and CDR2 LQKENI come from the germline V gene. Germline trimming cut 1 base from V and 1 base from J; bases unmatched to any gene: 9. The CDR3 spans 19 residues. The CDR3 loop reads CASSPLSTSGGKGTDTQYF. The CDR3 DNA reads as TGTGCCAGCTCACCACTGTCGACTAGCGGGGGCAAAGGCACAGATACGCAGTATTTT.

The gene calls are TRBV7-2 and TRBJ2-7, with 10 bases lining up with TRBD1. After removal of 6 bases from V and 7 bases from J, the junction contained 9 bases not matched to a gene. This CDR3 spans 14 amino acids. CDR1 and CDR2 (germline): SGHTA, FQGNSA. Here the CDR3 reads CASSYRDRGREQYF. DNA of the CDR3: TGTGCCAGCAGTTATCGGGACAGGGGAAGGGAGCAGTACTTC.

The V gene is TRBV15, the J gene TRBJ2-1, with 7 bases that match TRBD2. Germline CDR1 and CDR2: LNHNV and YYDKDF (reference sequence). After removal of 0 bases from V and 4 bases from J, the junction contained 6 bases not matched to a gene. The CDR3 extends over 16 amino acids. The CDR3 reads CATSRDKSGAYNEQFF. The CDR3 nucleotides read TGTGCCACCAGCAGAGATAAAAGCGGGGCTTACAATGAGCAGTTCTTC.

This chain uses TRBV20-1 with TRBJ2-4; D gene ambiguous. CDR3 length: 11 residues. Per germline, CDR1 DFQATT and CDR2 SNEGSKA (reference sequence). Trimming shortened V by 8 bases and J by 0 bases, and 5 bases separated the two germline ends. The CDR3 nucleotides read TGCAGTTTTCTAGCCAAAAACATTCAGTACTTC. Its protein product is CSFLAKNIQYF.